One TCR beta chain is described in this entry. Germline lookup yields CDR1 LNHDA and CDR2 SQIVND (reference sequence). This CDR3 has 16 residues. V gave up 6 bases and J gave up 2 bases; unmatched junction bases: 11. The data originate from a study of blood T cell repertoires in COVID-19. At the level of the study: Researchers got acute and convalescent COVID-19 samples from the United States, Italy and Spain.

Original analysis: Cell counts per sample came from amplifying reference gene primers. Method: immunoSEQ multiplex PCR; TCRdb's copy keeps in-frame clones and lacks some. V and J calls and clone size are copied from that table; D and trimming were computed from the DNA. The profile shows around 700,000 clones, approximately 90% of them singletons. Material for sequencing was peripheral blood. The TCR comes from a woman aged 18-29 years with acute or convalescent COVID-19. This rearrangement joins TRBV19 to TRBJ2-3, with TRBD2 matching over 7 bases. The CDR3 sequence is CASRAPRGDPTDTQYF. The CDR3 bases are TGTGCCAGTAGAGCCCCCCGGGGGGACCCCACAGATACGCAGTATTTT. Full variable domain (rest looked up from reference TRBV19 and TRBJ2-3): DGGITQSPKYLFRKEGQNVTLSCEQNLNHDAMYWYRQDPGQGLRLIYYSQIVNDFQKGDIAEGYSVSREKKESFPLTVTSAQKNPTAFYLCASRAPRGDPTDTQYFGPGTRLTVL.